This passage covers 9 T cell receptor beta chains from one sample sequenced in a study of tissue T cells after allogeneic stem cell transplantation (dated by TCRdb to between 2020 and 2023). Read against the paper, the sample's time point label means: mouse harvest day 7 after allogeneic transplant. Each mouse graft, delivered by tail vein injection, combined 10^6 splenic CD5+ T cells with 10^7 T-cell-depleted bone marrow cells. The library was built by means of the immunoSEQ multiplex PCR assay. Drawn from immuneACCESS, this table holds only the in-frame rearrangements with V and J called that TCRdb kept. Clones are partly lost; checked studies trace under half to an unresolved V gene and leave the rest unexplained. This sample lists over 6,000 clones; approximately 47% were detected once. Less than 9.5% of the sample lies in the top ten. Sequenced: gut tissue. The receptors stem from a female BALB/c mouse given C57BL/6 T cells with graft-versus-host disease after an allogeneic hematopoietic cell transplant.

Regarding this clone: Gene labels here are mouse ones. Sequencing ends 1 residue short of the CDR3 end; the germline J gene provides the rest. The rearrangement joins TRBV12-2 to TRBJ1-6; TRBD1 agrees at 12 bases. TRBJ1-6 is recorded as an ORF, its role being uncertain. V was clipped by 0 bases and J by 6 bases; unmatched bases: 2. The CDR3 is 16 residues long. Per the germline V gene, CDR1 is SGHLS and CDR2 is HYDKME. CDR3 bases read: TGTGCCAGCTCTCTCGGGGACAGGGGGCTTAATTCGCCCCTCTAC. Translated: CASSLGDRGLNSPLY. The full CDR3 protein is CASSLGDRGLNSPLYF.

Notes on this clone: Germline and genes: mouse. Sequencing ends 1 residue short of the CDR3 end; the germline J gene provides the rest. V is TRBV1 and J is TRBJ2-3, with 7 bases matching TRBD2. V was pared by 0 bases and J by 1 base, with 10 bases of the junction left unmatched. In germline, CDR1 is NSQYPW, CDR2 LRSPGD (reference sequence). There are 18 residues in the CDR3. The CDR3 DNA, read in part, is TGCACCTGCAGTGCAGATCCGGCTGGGGGAGAGGGTGCAGAAACGCTGTAT. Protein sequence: CTCSADPAGGEGAETLY. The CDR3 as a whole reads CTCSADPAGGEGAETLYF.

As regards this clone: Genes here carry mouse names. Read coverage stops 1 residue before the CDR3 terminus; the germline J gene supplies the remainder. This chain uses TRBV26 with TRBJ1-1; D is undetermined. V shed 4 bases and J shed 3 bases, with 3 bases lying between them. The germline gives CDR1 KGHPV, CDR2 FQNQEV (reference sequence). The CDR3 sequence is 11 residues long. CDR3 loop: CASSQDTEVFF. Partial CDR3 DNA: TGTGCCAGCAGTCAAGACACAGAAGTCTTC.

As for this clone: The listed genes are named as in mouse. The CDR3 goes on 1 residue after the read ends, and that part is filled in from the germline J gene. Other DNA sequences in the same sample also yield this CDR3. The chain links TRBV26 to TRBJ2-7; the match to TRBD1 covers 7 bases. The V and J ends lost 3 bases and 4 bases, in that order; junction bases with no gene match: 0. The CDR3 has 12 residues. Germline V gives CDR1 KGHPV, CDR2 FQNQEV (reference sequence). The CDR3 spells CASSLQGYEQYF. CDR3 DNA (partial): TGTGCCAGCAGTCTACAGGGGTATGAACAGTAC.

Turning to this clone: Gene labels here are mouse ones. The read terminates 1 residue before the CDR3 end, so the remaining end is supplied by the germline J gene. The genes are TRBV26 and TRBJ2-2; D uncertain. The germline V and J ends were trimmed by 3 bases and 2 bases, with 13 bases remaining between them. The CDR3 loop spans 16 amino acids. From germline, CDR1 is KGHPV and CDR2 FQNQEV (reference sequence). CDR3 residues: CASSLRGRGNTGQLYF. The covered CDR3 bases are TGTGCCAGCAGTCTACGTGGGCGCGGGAACACCGGGCAGCTCTAC.

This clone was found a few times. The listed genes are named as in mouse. Incomplete CDR3 DNA: TGTGCCAGTGCCGCAGGGGCAAACACCGGGCAGCTCTAC. It encodes CASAAGANTGQLY. The CDR3 in its entirety is CASAAGANTGQLYF. The chain links TRBV26 to TRBJ2-2, with a weak D call TRBD1 (6 bases). The missing CDR3 end, 1 residue past where the read stops, is filled in from the germline J gene. CDR1 is KGHPV and CDR2 is FQNQEV in the germline V gene (reference sequence). This CDR3 comprises 14 residues. V was cut by 9 bases and J by 0 bases, with 11 bases left in between.

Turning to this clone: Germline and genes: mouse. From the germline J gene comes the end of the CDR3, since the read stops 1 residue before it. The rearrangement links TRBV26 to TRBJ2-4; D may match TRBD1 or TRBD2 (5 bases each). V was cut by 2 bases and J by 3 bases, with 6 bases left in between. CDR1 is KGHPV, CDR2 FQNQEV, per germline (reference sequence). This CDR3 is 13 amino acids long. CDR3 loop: CASSLGAQNTLYF. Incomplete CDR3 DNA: TGTGCCAGCAGTCTGGGGGCGCAAAACACCTTGTAC.

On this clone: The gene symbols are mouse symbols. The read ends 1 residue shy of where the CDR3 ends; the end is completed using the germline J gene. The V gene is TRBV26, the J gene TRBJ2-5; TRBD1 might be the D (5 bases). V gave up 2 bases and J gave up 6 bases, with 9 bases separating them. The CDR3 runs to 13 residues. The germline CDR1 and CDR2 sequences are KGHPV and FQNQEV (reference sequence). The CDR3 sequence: CASSLPGRDTQYF. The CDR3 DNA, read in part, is TGTGCCAGCAGTCTGCCAGGGAGGGACACCCAGTAC.

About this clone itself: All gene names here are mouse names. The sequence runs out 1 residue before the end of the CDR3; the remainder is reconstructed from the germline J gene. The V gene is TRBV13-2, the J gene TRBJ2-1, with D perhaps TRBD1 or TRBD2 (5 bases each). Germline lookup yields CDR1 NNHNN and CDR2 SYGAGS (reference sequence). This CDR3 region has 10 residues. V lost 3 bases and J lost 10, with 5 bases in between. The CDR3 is CASGGGEQFF. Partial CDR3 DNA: TGTGCCAGCGGTGGGGGGGAGCAGTTC.